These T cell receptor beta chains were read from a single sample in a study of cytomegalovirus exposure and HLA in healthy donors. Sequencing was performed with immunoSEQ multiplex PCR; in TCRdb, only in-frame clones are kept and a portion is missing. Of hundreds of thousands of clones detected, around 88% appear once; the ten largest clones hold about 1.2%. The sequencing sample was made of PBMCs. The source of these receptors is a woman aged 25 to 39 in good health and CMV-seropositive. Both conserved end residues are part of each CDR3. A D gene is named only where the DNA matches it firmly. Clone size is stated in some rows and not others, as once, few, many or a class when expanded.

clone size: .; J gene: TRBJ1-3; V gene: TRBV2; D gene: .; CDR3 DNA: TGTGCCACCGCCCCCGGGGTTTTTTCTGGAAACACCATATATTTT; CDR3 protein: CATAPGVFSGNTIYF
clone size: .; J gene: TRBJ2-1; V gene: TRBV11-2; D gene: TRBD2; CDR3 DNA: TGTGCCAGCAGCTTAACCGGGGGGAACAATGAGCAGTTCTTC; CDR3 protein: CASSLTGGNNEQFF
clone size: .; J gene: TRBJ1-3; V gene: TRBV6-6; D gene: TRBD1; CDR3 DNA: TGTGCCAGCAGTTACTACCGACAGGGTTCTGGAAACACCATATATTTT; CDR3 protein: CASSYYRQGSGNTIYF
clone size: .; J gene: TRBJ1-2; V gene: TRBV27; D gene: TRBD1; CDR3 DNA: TGTGCCAGCAGTTCGAATGACAGGGTAGGCGGCTACACCTTC; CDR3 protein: CASSSNDRVGGYTF
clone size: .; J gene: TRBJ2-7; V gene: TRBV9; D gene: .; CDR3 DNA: TGTGCCAGCAGCGAGGGACTCGTGGCCAGCTACGAGCAGTACTTC; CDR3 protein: CASSEGLVASYEQYF
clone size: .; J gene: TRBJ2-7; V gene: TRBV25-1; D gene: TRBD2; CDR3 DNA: TGTGCCAGCAGTGCTCCACCGACTATCGCGGGAGACTACGAGCAGTACTTC; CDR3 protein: CASSAPPTIAGDYEQYF
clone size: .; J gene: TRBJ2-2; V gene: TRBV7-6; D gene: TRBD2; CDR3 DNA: TGTGCCAGCAGCTTATCGAGCGGGAGCACCGGGGAGCTGTTTTTT; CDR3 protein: CASSLSSGSTGELFF
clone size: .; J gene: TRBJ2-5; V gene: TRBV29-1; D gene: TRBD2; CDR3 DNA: TGCAGCGTTGTAGCGGGAGCCTTCCAAGAGACCCAGTACTTC; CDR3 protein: CSVVAGAFQETQYF
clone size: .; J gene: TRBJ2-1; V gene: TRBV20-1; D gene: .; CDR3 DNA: TGCAGTGCGGGAGAAAAAAATGAGCAGTTCTTC; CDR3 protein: CSAGEKNEQFF
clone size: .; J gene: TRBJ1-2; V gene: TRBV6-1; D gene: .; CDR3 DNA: TGTGCCAGCATAGTAGGGGGAAACTATGGCTACACCTTC; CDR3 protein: CASIVGGNYGYTF
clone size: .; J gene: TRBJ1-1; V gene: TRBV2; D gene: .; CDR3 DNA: TGTGCCAGCAGTGATATCTCCCCCGGGACATGGAACACTGAAGCTTTCTTT; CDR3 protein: CASSDISPGTWNTEAFF
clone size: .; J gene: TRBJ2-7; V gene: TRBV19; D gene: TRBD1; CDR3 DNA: TGTGCCAGTAGCCGGGACAGGGCTACTGGGGAGCAGTACTTC; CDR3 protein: CASSRDRATGEQYF
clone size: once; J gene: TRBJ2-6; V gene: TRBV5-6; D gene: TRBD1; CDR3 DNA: TGTGCCAGCAGCCCGCGTTCCGGGACAGGGATCTCTGGGGCCAACGTCCTGACTTTC; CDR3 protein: CASSPRSGTGISGANVLTF
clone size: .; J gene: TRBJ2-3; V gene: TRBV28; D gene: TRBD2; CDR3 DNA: TGTGCCAGCAGAAGGACTAGCGGGAGTGGTACAGATACGCAGTATTTT; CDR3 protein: CASRRTSGSGTDTQYF
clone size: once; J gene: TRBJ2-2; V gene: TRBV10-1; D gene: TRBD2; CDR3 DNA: TGCGCCAGCAGTTCCATAGCGGGAGGGCCGGAGACCGGGGAGCTGTTTTTT; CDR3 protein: CASSSIAGGPETGELFF
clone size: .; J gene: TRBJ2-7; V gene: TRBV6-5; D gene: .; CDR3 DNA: TGTGCCAGCAGCTCGCTCGACAGAGCCGAAGAGCAGTACTTC; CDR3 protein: CASSSLDRAEEQYF
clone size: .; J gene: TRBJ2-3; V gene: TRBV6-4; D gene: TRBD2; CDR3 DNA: TGTGCCAGGAGCGGGAGGCGCACAGATACGCAGTATTTT; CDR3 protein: CARSGRRTDTQYF
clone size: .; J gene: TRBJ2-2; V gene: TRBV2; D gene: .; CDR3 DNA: TGTGCCAGCAGTCTCCCGACAGGAGAGTCCCCGAACACCGGGGAGCTGTTTTTT; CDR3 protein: CASSLPTGESPNTGELFF
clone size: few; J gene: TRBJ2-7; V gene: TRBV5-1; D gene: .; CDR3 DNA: TGCGCCAGCAGCCGACCCGACAGTGCCTACGAGCAGTACTTC; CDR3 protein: CASSRPDSAYEQYF
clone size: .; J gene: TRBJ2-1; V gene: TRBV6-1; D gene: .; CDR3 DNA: TGTGCCAGCTTCAAGTGGGGGGGCGACAATGAGCAGTTCTTC; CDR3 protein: CASFKWGGDNEQFF
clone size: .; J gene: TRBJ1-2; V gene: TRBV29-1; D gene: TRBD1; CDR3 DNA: TGCAGCGTAAGACCAGGGGGAGCTAACTATGGCTACACCTTC; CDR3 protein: CSVRPGGANYGYTF
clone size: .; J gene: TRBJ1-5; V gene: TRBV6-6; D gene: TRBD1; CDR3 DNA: TGTGCCAGCAGTCCGAAACAGGGGGCTCAGCCCCAGCATTTT; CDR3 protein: CASSPKQGAQPQHF
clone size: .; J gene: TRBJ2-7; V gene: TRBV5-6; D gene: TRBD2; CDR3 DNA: TGTGCCAGCAGCCGCACTAGCGGGAGCTCCCACGAGCAGTACTTC; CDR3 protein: CASSRTSGSSHEQYF
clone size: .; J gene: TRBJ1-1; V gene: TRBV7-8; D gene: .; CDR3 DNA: TGTGCCAGCAGCCCGTATCATTACCAGAAGAACACTGAAGCTTTCTTT; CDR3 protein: CASSPYHYQKNTEAFF
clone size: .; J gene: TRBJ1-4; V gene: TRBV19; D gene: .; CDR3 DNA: TGTGCCAGTAGTATTGGGGGACAAGTAGGGGAAAAACTGTTTTTT; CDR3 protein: CASSIGGQVGEKLFF
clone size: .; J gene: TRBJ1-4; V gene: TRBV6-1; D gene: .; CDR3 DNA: TGTGCCAGCAGTGCGGAAATACAGGAAAAACTGTTTTTT; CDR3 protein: CASSAEIQEKLFF
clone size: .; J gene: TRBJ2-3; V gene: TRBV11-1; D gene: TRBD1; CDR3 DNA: TGTGCCAGCAGCCTTGGACAGGGCGAAGGAGATACGCAGTATTTT; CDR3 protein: CASSLGQGEGDTQYF
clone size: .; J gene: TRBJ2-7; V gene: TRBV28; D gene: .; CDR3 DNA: TGTGCCAGCAGTTTGAAGCGGGAGCAGTACTTC; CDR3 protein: CASSLKREQYF
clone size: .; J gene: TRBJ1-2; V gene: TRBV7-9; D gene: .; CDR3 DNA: TGTGCCAGCAGCTTAACCGCGGGAGATAACTATGGCTACACCTTC; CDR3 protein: CASSLTAGDNYGYTF
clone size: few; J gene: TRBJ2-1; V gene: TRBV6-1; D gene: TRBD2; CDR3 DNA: TGTGCCAGCAGTGTCGGGACTAGCGGGAGTAATGAGCAGTTCTTC; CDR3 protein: CASSVGTSGSNEQFF
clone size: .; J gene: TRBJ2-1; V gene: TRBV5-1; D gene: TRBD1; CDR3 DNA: TGCGCCAGCAGCAGCGCCGGGACAGGGGTATACAATGAGCAGTTCTTC; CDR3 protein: CASSSAGTGVYNEQFF
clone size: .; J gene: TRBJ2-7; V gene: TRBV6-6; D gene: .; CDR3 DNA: TGTGCCAGCAGTTATCTCTTCGGCTACGAGCAGTACTTC; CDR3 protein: CASSYLFGYEQYF
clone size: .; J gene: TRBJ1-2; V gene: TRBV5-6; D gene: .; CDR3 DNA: TGTGCCAGCAGACCGATGGGGGGGCTGGGATCTGGCTACACCTTC; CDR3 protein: CASRPMGGLGSGYTF
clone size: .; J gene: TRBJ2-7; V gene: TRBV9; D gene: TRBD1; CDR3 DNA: TGTGCCAGCAGCCCATTCGGGGGGGCTGGGACAGGGGTTTCCCACGAGCAGTACTTC; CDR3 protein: CASSPFGGAGTGVSHEQYF
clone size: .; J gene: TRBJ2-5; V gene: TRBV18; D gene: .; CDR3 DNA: TGTGCCAGCTCACCCCCGACAGGTCAAGAGACCCAGTACTTC; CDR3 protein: CASSPPTGQETQYF
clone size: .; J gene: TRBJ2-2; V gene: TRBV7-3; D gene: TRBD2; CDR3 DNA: TGTGCCAGCAGCCCACTAGCGGGAACCACCGGGGAGCTGTTTTTT; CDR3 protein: CASSPLAGTTGELFF
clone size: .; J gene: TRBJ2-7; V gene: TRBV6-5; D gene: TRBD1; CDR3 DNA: TGTGCCAGCAGTGCCGGGACAGGGGGATACGAGCAGTACTTC; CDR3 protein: CASSAGTGGYEQYF